This T cell receptor (beta chain) was retrieved from a study of blood T cell repertoires in COVID-19. Study at large: Acute and convalescent COVID-19 samples came from the United States, Italy and Spain. T cells, B-cell-depleted T cells, or PBMCs provided the cDNA or gDNA that served as material.

Per the original data handling: The authors estimated nucleated cell counts from reference gene primer amplification. Generated by immunoSEQ multiplex PCR, the TCRdb table keeps only in-frame clones and is missing some. Clonal size and the V and J genes are those of that table, whereas D and trimming came from the DNA. Among 220,000 or so clones listed, 84% were seen once. This clone has just a few counts. This CDR3 spans 13 amino acids. CDR1 and CDR2 (germline): LGHDT, YNNKEL (reference sequence). V lost 4 bases and J 15 bases, leaving 19 bases between the germline ends. The material sequenced was peripheral blood. The chain recombines TRBV3-1 (or the pseudogene TRBV3-2) with TRBJ2-1; D might be TRBD1 (6 bases). The clonotype comes from a man aged 25-45 years with active or convalescent COVID-19. Here the CDR3 reads CASSLRGDARGFF. CDR3 coding DNA: TGTGCCAGCAGCCTCCGTGGGGACGCCAGGGGGTTCTTC.